Below are 28 T cell receptor beta chains sequenced from a single sample in a study of CD8 T cells in ankylosing spondylitis (dated by TCRdb to the late 2010s). What the authors observed across the whole study: Blood from ankylosing spondylitis patients appeared to be characterized by a TCR beta motif made up of 8 or 9 highly homologous amino acid variants.

Their antigens are not known. The library relied on 5' RACE. Sequenced using an Illumina HiSeq 2500. TCRdb itself trimmed the public reads at Q25 with fastp, ran MiXCR and retained productive beta chains. One record per CDR3 amino acid sequence lists the most common genes and DNA. The sample has 750,000 to 850,000 distinct CDR3 sequences on record, roughly 12% of them singletons. The leading ten clones occupy 0.51% of the sample. Sequencing used blood, either unsorted or a sorted T cell fraction (not recorded which). Receptors were obtained from a male donor with ankylosing spondylitis.

There are many counts of this clonotype. The CDR3 DNA sequence: TGCGCCAGCAGCTTGAATGACAGGGAAGGGCACGAGCAGTACTTC. This translates into CASSLNDREGHEQYF. The chain couples TRBV5-1 to TRBJ2-7; 7 nucleotides agree with TRBD1. Germline CDR1 SGHRS, CDR2 YFSETQ. J gave up 5 bases and V 1 base, and 9 bases lay outside the gene matches. The CDR3 loop spans 15 amino acids.

This clonotype was detected a few times. The chain carries TRBV25-1 and TRBJ1-1; D perhaps matches TRBD1 (6 bases). V gave up 8 bases and J gave up 3 bases, with 13 bases separating them. Per germline, CDR1 MGHDK and CDR2 SYGVNS. The CDR3 spans 13 residues. This CDR3 reads CASSRGAHTEAFF. In nucleotides, the CDR3 is TGTGCCAGCTCGAGGGGGGCGCACACTGAAGCTTTCTTT.

This clonotype has ten or more counts. The DNA of the CDR3 is TGCAGCGTGGACAGGGTGTCAGATACGCAGTATTTT. Protein product: CSVDRVSDTQYF. V and J are TRBV29-1 and TRBJ2-3; 8 positions agree with TRBD1. The CDR3 spans 12 residues. Germline V CDR1 and CDR2: SQVTM, ANQGSEA. J gave up 4 bases and V 6 bases, and 3 bases lay outside the gene matches.

This clonotype was counted only a few times. This sequence joins TRBV3-1 and TRBJ1-3; D is undetermined. Looked up from germline, CDR1 is LGHDT and CDR2 is YNNKEL (reference sequence). The CDR3 runs 14 residues. The V end was cut by 3 bases, the J end by 5 bases, with 11 bases between. Here the CDR3 DNA reads TGTGCCAGCAGCCAGGACTCCTATAGAAACACCATATATTTT. This translates into CASSQDSYRNTIYF.

This clonotype was seen a few times. The chain recombines TRBV3-1 with TRBJ1-6; weak D call: TRBD1 (6 bases). V was cut by 0 bases and J by 8 bases, with 11 bases left in between. The CDR3 length is 15 residues. From germline, CDR1 is LGHDT and CDR2 YNNKEL (reference sequence). CDR3 nucleotide sequence: TGTGCCAGCAGCCAAGAAGGGCAGGGGTATTCACCCCTCCACTTT. Translation gives CASSQEGQGYSPLHF. Together with reference TRBV3-1 and TRBJ1-6, the CDR3 gives the full variable domain: DTAVSQTPKYLVTQMGNDKSIKCEQNLGHDTMYWYKQDSKKFLKIMFSYNNKELIINETVPNRFSPKSPDKAHLNLHINSLELGDSAVYFCASSQEGQGYSPLHFGNGTRLTVT.

The V and J genes are TRBV7-2 and TRBJ1-1; D may be TRBD1 (5 bases). The CDR3 has 14 amino acids. Germline values: CDR1 SGHTA, CDR2 FQGNSA. V lost 4 bases and J lost 3, with 12 bases in between. The CDR3 bases are TGTGCCAGCAGCTCCACGGGACGGTACACTGAAGCTTTCTTT. Its translation: CASSSTGRYTEAFF.

The V and J genes are TRBV29-1 and TRBJ2-7; D may be TRBD1 (6 bases). The V and J ends lost 6 bases and 6 bases respectively, with 21 bases between them. The germline CDR1 and CDR2 sequences are SQVTM and ANQGSEA. CDR3 length: 14 amino acids. DNA for the CDR3: TGCAGCGTCGCACAGGGACGGCTAGTGCGCGAGCAGTACTTC. Protein: CSVAQGRLVREQYF.

V is TRBV4-3 and J is TRBJ2-5; D is possibly TRBD1 (8 bases). CDR1 LGHNA and CDR2 YSLEER come from the germline V gene. CDR3 size: 17 residues. The V gene lost 1 base and the J gene lost 5 bases, with 20 bases spanning the gap. DNA for the CDR3: TGCGCCAGCAGCCAAGGGGACAGGACTAGTTTAGCGGAGACCCAGTACTTC. It translates to CASSQGDRTSLAETQYF.

This clonotype occurred a few times. The chain recombines TRBV12-3 or TRBV12-4 with TRBJ1-2, with 8 bases that match TRBD1. This CDR3 contains 13 residues. V was pared by 7 bases and J by 4 bases, with 5 bases of the junction left unmatched. The CDR3 nucleotides are TGTGCCAGCATGCAGGGGGCTTCCTATGGCTACACCTTC. It specifies CASMQGASYGYTF.

This clonotype was detected only a few times. The chain employs TRBV18 and TRBJ2-7, with TRBD1 matching 9 bases. The CDR3 is 15 residues long. Germline values: CDR1 KGHSH, CDR2 LQKENI. V was pared by 2 bases and J by 5 bases, with 7 bases of the junction left unmatched. This CDR3 is CASSPRTGESNEQYF. The CDR3 nucleotides read TGTGCCAGCTCACCAAGGACAGGGGAGAGCAACGAGCAGTACTTC.

The chain recombines TRBV20-1 with TRBJ2-7; D perhaps matches TRBD1 (5 bases). The CDR3 covers 11 residues. Germline V gene data show CDR1 as DFQATT and CDR2 as SNEGSKA (reference sequence). The CDR3 protein is CRPTAAYEQYF. Written as DNA, the CDR3 is TGCAGACCGACAGCCGCCTACGAGCAGTACTTC.

The rearrangement uses TRBV20-1 and TRBJ2-3; D not certain. The CDR3 extends over 11 amino acids. Trimming removed 6 bases at V and 5 bases at J, with 9 bases between. Per the germline V gene, CDR1 is DFQATT and CDR2 is SNEGSKA (reference sequence). CDR3 DNA sequence: TGCAGTGCCCCTTATGGAGATACGCAGTATTTT. Encoded protein: CSAPYGDTQYF.

The rearrangement uses TRBV18 and TRBJ1-1; no clear D gene. The CDR3 loop spans 18 amino acids. The germline V gene has CDR1 KGHSH and CDR2 LQKENI. Trimming pared 4 bases from V and 1 base from J, leaving 22 bases between. As DNA, the CDR3 is TGTGCCAGCTCACTACTACAACCAGTGGGAGACCCGAACACTGAAGCTTTCTTT. Amino acid sequence: CASSLLQPVGDPNTEAFF.

This chain connects TRBV4-3 to TRBJ2-3; 7 positions match TRBD2. CDR3 length equals 15 residues. Germline lookup yields CDR1 LGHNA and CDR2 YSLEER. Trimming cost V 5 bases and J 4 bases; bases outside gene matches: 9. This CDR3 is CASSIGLVASDTQYF. The CDR3 coding sequence is TGCGCCAGCAGCATTGGACTAGTTGCATCAGATACGCAGTATTTT.

This clonotype occurred many times. V is TRBV20-1 and J is TRBJ1-5; D gene unclear. In germline, CDR1 is DFQATT, CDR2 SNEGSKA (reference sequence). The CDR3 loop spans 13 amino acids. V gave up 0 bases and J gave up 4 bases, with 7 bases separating them. The CDR3 nucleotides are TGCAGTGCTAGAGAGAGTGGTAATCAGCCCCAGCATTTT. As protein: CSARESGNQPQHF.

This clonotype was observed many times. This sequence joins TRBV20-1 and TRBJ2-2, with 9 positions matching TRBD1. With 3 bases clipped from V and 7 bases from J, the junction kept 18 bases outside the gene matches. CDR1 and CDR2 (germline): DFQATT, SNEGSKA (reference sequence). The CDR3 is 18 amino acids. The CDR3 DNA is TGCAGTGCTAGCAGATCAATTCCGGGACAGGGAAAGAGCGGGGAGCTGTTTTTT. Its protein is CSASRSIPGQGKSGELFF.

The rearrangement links TRBV3-1 to TRBJ1-1; unclear D gene. This CDR3 comprises 14 residues. V lost 4 bases, J lost 0 bases, and 9 bases lay in between. Germline CDR1 LGHDT, CDR2 YNNKEL (reference sequence). The CDR3 region is CASSPRIMNTEAFF. The DNA of the CDR3 is TGTGCCAGCAGCCCGAGAATAATGAACACTGAAGCTTTCTTT.

The V gene is TRBV11-2, the J gene TRBJ2-1; D remains unclear. The CDR3 totals 13 residues. V was clipped by 2 bases and J by 11 bases, with 13 bases between them. Per germline, CDR1 SGHAT and CDR2 FQNNGV. CDR3 DNA: TGTGCCAGCAGCTTAAGTCCCTGGATCCAGCAGTTCTTC. Translating it yields CASSLSPWIQQFF.

The chain is built from TRBV12-3 or TRBV12-4 and TRBJ2-1, with 10 bases aligning to TRBD2. Trimming cost V 8 bases and J 12 bases; bases outside gene matches: 10. CDR3 size: 13 residues. In DNA, the CDR3 is TGTGCCAGCCACGGCTGGGTAGCGGGAGGGCAGTTCTTC. It specifies CASHGWVAGGQFF.

This chain uses TRBV10-3 with TRBJ2-3, with 13 nucleotides matching TRBD2. In germline, CDR1 is ENHRY, CDR2 SYGVKD. The CDR3 is made up of 15 amino acids. The ends lost 10 bases at V and 3 bases at J; junction bases unmatched: 7. CDR3 amino acids: CASTSGRAWTDTQYF. The DNA of the CDR3 is TGTGCCAGTACTAGCGGGAGGGCCTGGACAGATACGCAGTATTTT.

This clonotype showed up many times. The chain links TRBV5-1 to TRBJ1-1; D is uncertain. The CDR3 is 14 amino acids. Trimming took off 3 bases at V and 1 base at J, with 10 bases between the two ends. Per germline, CDR1 SGHRS and CDR2 YFSETQ. Here the CDR3 DNA reads TGCGCCAGCAGCTCGGGGTTCGCGAACACTGAAGCTTTCTTT. Its translation is CASSSGFANTEAFF.

The chain combines TRBV5-1 with TRBJ2-3, with TRBD2 identical over 8 bases. This CDR3 spans 16 amino acids. V gave up 3 bases and J gave up 2 bases; unmatched junction bases: 8. Germline V CDR1 and CDR2: SGHRS, YFSETQ. The CDR3 is CASSSGSGEYTDTQYF. The CDR3, as DNA: TGCGCCAGCAGCTCTGGTAGCGGGGAGTACACAGATACGCAGTATTTT.

This clonotype was picked up many times. The rearrangement joins TRBV29-1 to TRBJ2-5, with D possibly TRBD1 on 7 matching bases. Germline V gives CDR1 SQVTM, CDR2 ANQGSEA. The CDR3 is made up of 12 amino acids. V shed 1 base and J shed 5 bases, with 8 bases lying between them. The DNA for the CDR3 is TGCAGCGTTGAAGCAGGGGGGGAGACCCAGTACTTC. This codes for CSVEAGGETQYF.

A few counts support this clonotype. V gene TRBV6-2 or TRBV6-3 combines with J gene TRBJ2-7; D gene uncertain. V lost 7 bases to trimming and J lost 3 bases, with 16 bases between them. The CDR3 is made up of 14 amino acids. Germline V gives CDR1 MNHEY, CDR2 SVGEGT. CDR3 DNA: TGTGCCAGCACCCGCCCATCCTGGTTCTACGAGCAGTACTTC. It translates to CASTRPSWFYEQYF.

This chain connects TRBV15 to TRBJ1-2; a weak D match, TRBD1 (5 bases). Per the germline V gene, CDR1 is LNHNV and CDR2 is YYDKDF (reference sequence). Trimming pared 5 bases from V and 5 bases from J, leaving 15 bases between. The CDR3 loop spans 14 amino acids. The CDR3 protein is CATSGTGAPYGYTF. The CDR3 DNA sequence: TGTGCCACCAGCGGAACCGGGGCCCCATATGGCTACACCTTC.

The chain is built from TRBV10-1 and TRBJ1-2; D call uncertain. The V end was cut by 6 bases, the J end by 2 bases, with 10 bases between. This CDR3 has 13 residues. CDR1 WNHNN and CDR2 SYGVQD come from the germline V gene (reference sequence). The CDR3 coding sequence is TGCGCCAGCAGCATGGACGGCAACTATGGCTACACCTTC. This encodes CASSMDGNYGYTF.

V gene TRBV12-3 or TRBV12-4 combines with J gene TRBJ2-1, with 8 bases aligning to TRBD2. V shed 1 base, J shed 10 bases, and the junction held 6 bases outside the gene matches. The CDR3 consists of 14 residues. In DNA form, the CDR3 reads TGTGCCAGCAGTTTAGTCAGCGGGGGTTCGGAGCAGTTCTTC. It is translated as CASSLVSGGSEQFF.

The chain carries TRBV27 and TRBJ2-1; weak D call: TRBD2 (6 bases). Germline CDR1 MNHEY, CDR2 SMNVEV (reference sequence). Trimming took 1 base from V and 3 from J, leaving 13 bases between them. This CDR3 is 16 amino acids long. For the CDR3, the DNA is TGTGCCAGCAGTTTATTGGGACTCATTAACTACAATGAGCAGTTCTTC. Amino acid sequence: CASSLLGLINYNEQFF.